A selection of T cell receptor beta chains follows, all from one sample in a study of blood T cells in healthy people across ages. TCRdb passed the 5' RACE reads through MiXCR, listing each CDR3 protein once. The profile shows about 1,500,000 distinct CDR3 sequences, approximately 30% of them singletons. What was sequenced was blood. The receptors stem from a woman between 25 and 40 years old in good health. CDR3s include the opening cysteine and the closing phenylalanine or tryptophan. A D gene is named only where the DNA matches it firmly. Some rows mark clone size as missing; the rest say once, few, many or name a class of expanded clone.

V	size	D	J	CDR3	DNA
TRBV12-3/TRBV12-4	NA	TRBD2	TRBJ2-1	CASSHNSGGDYNEQLF	TGTGCCAGCAGCCATAATAGCGGGGGGGACTACAATGAGCAGTTGTTC
TRBV5-5	NA	TRBD1	TRBJ1-2	CASTYIGQATGYTF	TGTGCCAGCACTTACATTGGACAGGCCACGGGCTACACCTTC
TRBV20-1	few	TRBD2	TRBJ2-5	CSASRTRQETQYF	TGCAGTGCTAGCCGGACTAGACAGGAGACCCAGTACTTC
TRBV7-8	few	TRBD2	TRBJ2-5	CTSSLGTSGSETQYF	TGTACCAGCAGCTTAGGGACTAGCGGGAGTGAGACCCAGTACTTC
TRBV7-2	NA	NA	TRBJ2-7	CACSSQGHEQYF	TGTGCCTGCAGCTCCCAGGGGCATGAGCAGTACTTC
TRBV12-3/TRBV12-4	many	NA	TRBJ2-7	CASSFRPWDYEQYF	TGTGCCAGCAGTTTCCGGCCATGGGACTACGAGCAGTACTTC
TRBV20-1	many	TRBD2	TRBJ2-1	CSARRGGSYNEQFF	TGCAGTGCTAGGCGGGGGGGCTCCTACAATGAGCAGTTCTTC
TRBV6-6	few	NA	TRBJ2-1	CASSAVQAGNEQFF	TGTGCCAGCAGTGCCGTCCAAGCGGGCAATGAGCAGTTCTTC
TRBV30	few	NA	TRBJ1-2	CAWSAASDYGYTF	TGTGCCTGGAGTGCCGCCTCGGACTATGGCTACACCTTC
TRBV11-2	NA	TRBD1	TRBJ1-2	CASSAGTGFNYGYTF	TGTGCCAGCAGCGCCGGGACAGGCTTTAACTATGGCTACACCTTC
TRBV10-3	few	NA	TRBJ1-5	CAIQARSGLAQHF	TGTGCCATACAGGCCCGCTCGGGCCTGGCCCAGCATTTT
TRBV6-4	NA	NA	TRBJ1-1	CASSPGKGVAFF	TGTGCCAGCAGTCCGGGGAAAGGAGTAGCTTTCTTT
TRBV11-1	few	NA	TRBJ2-5	CASSPGPSRGETQYF	TGTGCCAGCAGCCCGGGGCCCAGCCGAGGGGAGACCCAGTACTTC
TRBV20-1	many	TRBD2	TRBJ2-1	CSARLAGVRNEQFF	TGCAGTGCTCGACTAGCGGGAGTGCGCAATGAGCAGTTCTTC
TRBV14	few	NA	TRBJ2-7	CASSQDWGEQYF	TGTGCCAGCAGCCAAGATTGGGGCGAGCAGTACTTC
TRBV7-2	NA	NA	TRBJ2-2	CASSLGGRGNTGELFF	TGTGCCAGCAGCTTAGGTGGGCGGGGTAACACCGGGGAGCTGTTTTTT
TRBV5-1	few	TRBD2	TRBJ2-7	CASSPGGEPYEQYF	TGCGCCAGCAGCCCGGGAGGGGAGCCCTACGAGCAGTACTTC
TRBV20-1	many	NA	TRBJ2-3	CSWRLSTDTQYF	TGCAGTTGGAGGCTTAGCACAGATACGCAGTATTTT
TRBV9	NA	NA	TRBJ2-5	CASSKEQYQETQYF	TGTGCCAGCAGCAAGGAACAGTACCAAGAGACCCAGTACTTC
TRBV14	few	NA	TRBJ2-2	CASSQGFTGELFF	TGTGCCAGCAGCCAAGGATTCACCGGGGAGCTGTTTTTT
TRBV5-1	few	NA	TRBJ1-1	CASSGGLDGTEAFF	TGCGCCAGCAGCGGGGGGCTCGACGGCACTGAAGCTTTCTTT
TRBV4-1	NA	TRBD2	TRBJ2-7	CASSTLGLAGEEQYF	TGCGCCAGCAGCACGCTGGGACTAGCGGGAGAGGAGCAGTACTTC
TRBV12-5	few	NA	TRBJ2-7	CASGLVLGRTGNHEQYF	TGTGCTAGTGGTTTGGTACTGGGGCGGACGGGCAACCACGAGCAGTACTTC
TRBV11-1	few	NA	TRBJ1-2	CASRREGSGYTF	TGTGCCAGCAGGAGGGAAGGTAGTGGCTACACCTTC
TRBV24-1	NA	TRBD2	TRBJ2-3	CATSDRGTSERHRTDTQYF	TGTGCCACCAGTGATCGCGGGACTAGCGAGAGGCATAGGACAGATACGCAGTATTTT
TRBV27	NA	NA	TRBJ1-5	CASSPMGTDSNQPQHF	TGTGCCAGCAGTCCCATGGGGACCGATAGCAATCAGCCCCAGCATTTT
TRBV7-9	NA	TRBD1	TRBJ2-1	CASSSLGTGHNEQFF	TGTGCCAGCAGCTCGCTAGGGACAGGTCACAATGAGCAGTTCTTC
TRBV3-1	NA	NA	TRBJ2-5	CATMHGPEAQYF	TGTGCCACCATGCACGGGCCAGAGGCCCAGTACTTC
TRBV9	few	NA	TRBJ1-6	CASAMGWERTSPLHF	TGTGCCAGCGCCATGGGGTGGGAAAGGACTTCACCCCTCCACTTT
TRBV5-4	few	TRBD1	TRBJ2-1	CASSLKKGAKDEQFF	TGTGCCAGCAGCTTGAAGAAGGGGGCTAAGGATGAGCAGTTCTTC
TRBV28	NA	NA	TRBJ1-5	CASASTGGGNQPQHF	TGTGCCAGCGCTTCGACGGGTGGGGGCAATCAGCCCCAGCATTTT
TRBV6-6	many	NA	TRBJ2-3	CASSYLGTDTQYF	TGTGCCAGCAGTTACTTAGGAACAGATACGCAGTATTTT
TRBV6-2/TRBV6-3	few	NA	TRBJ1-5	CASSPSGKGDGQPQHF	TGTGCCAGCAGTCCCAGCGGGAAGGGCGACGGTCAGCCCCAGCATTTT
TRBV21-1	NA	NA	TRBJ2-1	CASSKAEDGSFYNEQFF	TGTGCCAGCAGCAAAGCGGAGGACGGATCTTTCTACAATGAGCAGTTCTTC
TRBV3-1	few	NA	TRBJ1-1	CASSQAGAQTEAFF	TGTGCCAGCAGCCAAGCAGGGGCGCAGACTGAAGCTTTCTTT
TRBV7-2	few	NA	TRBJ2-7	CASSPLLEGGEQYF	TGTGCCAGCAGCCCCCTCCTGGAGGGGGGCGAGCAGTACTTC
TRBV29-1	NA	NA	TRBJ2-7	CSVESSNEQYF	TGCAGCGTTGAGAGCAGCAATGAGCAGTACTTC
TRBV7-9	many	NA	TRBJ2-5	CASSLRSETQYF	TGTGCCAGCAGCTTACGGTCTGAGACCCAGTACTTC
TRBV20-1	NA	NA	TRBJ1-4	CSARDTSGDEKLFF	TGCAGTGCTAGAGATACGAGTGGGGATGAAAAACTGTTTTTT
TRBV6-5	once	NA	TRBJ1-1	CASSMVGTEAFF	TGTGCCAGCAGCATGGTTGGGACTGAAGCTTTCTTT
TRBV3-1	NA	NA	TRBJ1-2	CASSVRGGGDGYTF	TGTGCCAGCAGTGTAAGAGGCGGGGGCGATGGCTACACCTTC
TRBV7-9	few	NA	TRBJ2-4	CASSFPLSGQYF	TGTGCCAGCAGCTTCCCCCTAAGCGGGCAGTACTTC
TRBV10-3	NA	NA	TRBJ2-7	CAISESVYNEQYF	TGTGCCATCAGTGAGTCGGTCTACAATGAGCAGTACTTC
TRBV12-3/TRBV12-4	many	NA	TRBJ2-1	CASLPGALYNEQFF	TGTGCCAGTCTTCCAGGAGCCCTTTACAATGAGCAGTTCTTC
TRBV18	few	NA	TRBJ2-3	CASSPFPGLADTDTQYF	TGTGCCAGCTCACCATTTCCCGGCTTAGCGGACACAGATACGCAGTATTTT
TRBV27	few	NA	TRBJ2-1	CASSLGRTAYNEQFF	TGTGCCAGCAGTTTAGGGCGCACCGCCTACAATGAGCAGTTCTTC
TRBV28	NA	NA	TRBJ1-6	CTSSSRTDPSYNSPLHF	TGTACCAGCAGTTCTCGGACGGATCCCTCCTATAATTCACCCCTCCACTTT
TRBV6-5	NA	TRBD2	TRBJ2-1	CASSYDPGTRSFNEQFF	TGTGCCAGCAGTTACGATCCTGGGACTAGATCGTTCAATGAGCAGTTCTTC
TRBV20-1	many	TRBD2	TRBJ2-5	CSGLAGKGETQYF	TGCAGTGGCCTAGCGGGGAAGGGGGAGACCCAGTACTTC
TRBV20-1	NA	TRBD2	TRBJ2-3	CSARHRFESGRPRDTQYF	TGCAGTGCTAGGCACCGGTTCGAGAGCGGGAGGCCTCGCGATACGCAGTATTTT
TRBV3-1	NA	TRBD2	TRBJ2-5	CASSQDIGLAVEETQYF	TGTGCCAGCAGCCAAGATATTGGACTAGCGGTTGAAGAGACCCAGTACTTC
TRBV5-1	many	TRBD2	TRBJ2-1	CASSLGLAVYEQFF	TGCGCCAGCAGCTTGGGACTAGCGGTCTATGAGCAGTTCTTC
TRBV5-5	NA	NA	TRBJ2-7	CASSLGAQNEQYF	TGTGCCAGCAGCTTGGGGGCCCAGAACGAGCAGTACTTC
TRBV6-5	many	NA	TRBJ1-2	CASSYAPAGGYGYTF	TGTGCCAGCAGTTACGCGCCGGCGGGGGGCTATGGCTACACCTTC
TRBV5-1	NA	NA	TRBJ1-1	CASSFPGEYTEAFF	TGCGCCAGCAGCTTTCCGGGGGAGTACACTGAAGCTTTCTTT
TRBV5-4	few	NA	TRBJ2-7	CASSLKLAGRAGKQYF	TGTGCCAGCAGCTTAAAACTAGCAGGTCGTGCAGGCAAGCAGTACTTC
TRBV12-3/TRBV12-4	NA	NA	TRBJ2-1	CASKDEHNEQFF	TGTGCCAGCAAGGACGAGCACAATGAGCAGTTCTTC